These 20 T cell receptor beta chains originate from one sample sequenced in a study of cytomegalovirus exposure and HLA in healthy donors. The repertoire was sequenced with immunoSEQ multiplex PCR; TCRdb's copy has only in-frame clones and lacks some. The data contain approximately 49,000 clones, around nine tenths of them singletons. Sequences were obtained from PBMCs. The source is a young man in good health and CMV-seronegative.

This chain connects TRBV5-1 to TRBJ2-5; D might be TRBD2 (6 bases). V dropped 4 bases and J dropped 2 bases, with 9 bases sitting between them. The CDR3 consists of 13 residues. Germline V gives CDR1 SGHRS, CDR2 YFSETQ. The CDR3 sequence is CASSPSGQETQYF. The CDR3 coding sequence is TGCGCCAGCAGCCCAAGCGGGCAAGAGACCCAGTACTTC. Using reference TRBV5-1 and TRBJ2-5 for the parts outside the CDR3, the full variable domain is KAGVTQTPRYLIKTRGQQVTLSCSPISGHRSVSWYQQTPGQGLQFLFEYFSETQRNKGNFPGRFSGRQFSNSRSEMNVSTLELGDSALYLCASSPSGQETQYFGPGTRLLVL.

Here the CDR3 reads CASSPGLTAFAETQYF. For the CDR3, the DNA is TGTGCCAGCAGTCCGGGACTGACGGCCTTTGCAGAGACCCAGTACTTC. The chain employs TRBV27 and TRBJ2-5; a weak D match, TRBD2 (6 bases). V gave up 5 bases and J gave up 4 bases, with 20 bases separating them. Germline lookup yields CDR1 MNHEY and CDR2 SMNVEV (reference sequence). There are 16 residues in the CDR3.

CDR3 sequence: CASSPGLAGGADTQYF. The CDR3 bases are TGTGCCAGCTCCCCGGGACTAGCGGGAGGGGCAGATACGCAGTATTTT. The chain couples TRBV18 to TRBJ2-3; 16 positions match TRBD2. The CDR3 consists of 16 residues. Germline values: CDR1 KGHSH, CDR2 LQKENI. J was trimmed by 4 bases and V by 6 bases; bases with no gene match: 4.

The rearrangement joins TRBV6-1 to TRBJ1-3; D is perhaps TRBD1 (6 bases). The germline CDR1 and CDR2 sequences are MNHNS and SASEGT. This CDR3 region has 15 residues. V shed 7 bases and J shed 0 bases, with 13 bases lying between them. CDR3 sequence reads: CASNTGPRSGNTIYF. DNA for the CDR3: TGTGCCAGCAACACAGGGCCCCGCTCTGGAAACACCATATATTTT.

The chain has TRBV10-3 and TRBJ2-7, with 9 bases aligning to TRBD1. The CDR3 runs to 15 residues. The J segment lost 3 bases and the V segment lost 0 bases, leaving 3 bases of the junction unmatched. Germline assignment: CDR1 ENHRY and CDR2 SYGVKD. In DNA, the CDR3 is TGTGCCATCAGTGAGTCGCCGGGACAGGGCTACGAGCAGTACTTC. It is translated as CAISESPGQGYEQYF.

A single count supports this clone. This chain uses TRBV7-3 with TRBJ2-1, with TRBD2 matching 10 bases. This CDR3 is built from 17 residues. The V gene's germline CDR1 is SGHTA and CDR2 FQGTGA. The V gene end was trimmed by 5 bases and the J gene end by 9 bases; junction bases not matched to a gene: 16. This CDR3 is CASSRYPGLAALGEQFF. CDR3 nucleotide sequence: TGTGCCAGCAGCCGCTACCCAGGACTAGCGGCCTTGGGTGAGCAGTTCTTC. The full variable domain, completed using reference TRBV7-3 and TRBJ2-1, is GAGVSQTPSNKVTEKGKYVELRCDPISGHTALYWYRQSLGQGPEFLIYFQGTGAADDSGLPNDRFFAVRPEGSVSTLKIQRTERGDSAVYLCASSRYPGLAALGEQFFGPGTRLTVL.

This chain's CDR3 is CASSSLTGGETEAFF. The CDR3 region has the DNA TGTGCCAGCAGCTCCTTGACAGGGGGCGAAACTGAAGCTTTCTTT. The chain employs TRBV5-6 and TRBJ1-1; 10 nucleotides align to TRBD1. V trimming: 3 bases; J trimming: 5 bases; junction bases outside the gene matches: 7. The CDR3 extends over 15 amino acids. Germline lookup yields CDR1 SGHDT and CDR2 YYEEEE.

This rearrangement joins TRBV18 to TRBJ2-3, with TRBD2 identical over 7 bases. Germline-derived CDR1 and CDR2 are KGHSH and LQKENI. The CDR3 runs 17 residues. V lost 1 base to trimming and J lost 5 bases; unmatched junction nucleotides: 12. CDR3 bases: TGTGCCAGCTCACCACTTTCCGCGGGAGAATTGATAGATACGCAGTATTTT. Its translation is CASSPLSAGELIDTQYF.

This clone has a handful of counts. V is TRBV5-1 and J is TRBJ2-7, with 7 positions matching TRBD1. The germline V gene encodes CDR1 SGHRS and CDR2 YFSETQ. The length of the CDR3 is 14 residues. J lost 0 bases, V lost 4 bases, and 4 bases had no gene match. The CDR3 region is CASSPRQGSYEQYF. For the CDR3, the DNA is TGCGCCAGCAGCCCCCGACAGGGCTCCTACGAGCAGTACTTC.

CDR3 in amino acids: CASSRAGYSNQPQHF. CDR3 DNA sequence: TGTGCCAGTAGTAGGGCAGGGTATAGCAATCAGCCCCAGCATTTT. The chain couples TRBV19 to TRBJ1-5; perhaps TRBD1 as D (5 bases). V dropped 4 bases and J dropped 0 bases, with 10 bases sitting between them. The CDR3 covers 15 residues. Germline V CDR1 and CDR2: LNHDA, SQIVND (reference sequence).

The gene calls are TRBV23-1 and TRBJ1-4; D call uncertain. TRBV23-1 is treated as an ORF (open reading frame) with a function not yet certain. V was trimmed by 6 bases and J by 1 base, leaving 15 bases between them. The CDR3 has 16 amino acids. DNA of the CDR3: TGCGCCAGCAGAATCCCTGACGGAGAAACTAATGAAAAACTGTTTTTT. This translates into CASRIPDGETNEKLFF.

The chain carries TRBV2 and TRBJ1-5; a weak D match, TRBD1 (6 bases). The CDR3 is made up of 15 amino acids. V was cut by 5 bases and J by 2 bases, with 13 bases left in between. Per the germline V gene, CDR1 is SNHLY and CDR2 is FYNNEI. Here the CDR3 DNA reads TGTGCCAGCAGTTCAGGGGTTGAGCGCAATCAGCCCCAGCATTTT. This translates into CASSSGVERNQPQHF.

The rearrangement links TRBV28 to TRBJ2-7; the match to TRBD1 covers 8 bases. V lost 3 bases, J lost 4 bases, and 8 bases stayed unmatched. This CDR3 region has 15 residues. Per germline, CDR1 MDHEN and CDR2 SYDVKM. The CDR3 reads CASSLAGTGGYEQYF. For the CDR3, the DNA is TGTGCCAGCAGTTTGGCCGGGACAGGAGGTTACGAGCAGTACTTC.

The rearrangement links TRBV4-1 to TRBJ1-2; TRBD1 is a possible D gene (6 bases). Germline V gives CDR1 MGHRA, CDR2 YSYEKL. The length of the CDR3 is 14 residues. Trimming shortened V by 1 base and J by 3 bases, and 9 bases separated the two germline ends. The CDR3 DNA reads TGCGCCAGCAGCCAAGTTCAGGGGTACTATGGCTACACCTTC. Encoded protein: CASSQVQGYYGYTF.

V and J are TRBV10-2 and TRBJ2-7; 10 bases are a match to TRBD1. CDR3 length: 16 amino acids. V lost 2 bases, J lost 6 bases, and 10 bases stayed unmatched. CDR1 WSHSY and CDR2 SAAADI come from the germline V gene. This CDR3 is CASSEMRTGGLSEQYF. DNA of the CDR3: TGCGCCAGCAGTGAGATGAGGACAGGGGGTCTATCCGAGCAGTACTTC.

The chain combines TRBV7-9 with TRBJ2-7; D uncertain. V was cut by 3 bases and J by 4 bases, with 10 bases left in between. Germline lookup yields CDR1 SEHNR and CDR2 FQNEAQ (reference sequence). The CDR3 runs 13 residues. The CDR3 loop is CASSFNSFYEQYF. Written as DNA, the CDR3 is TGTGCCAGCAGCTTCAATAGTTTTTACGAGCAGTACTTC. The whole variable domain, filled in from reference TRBV7-9 and TRBJ2-7, reads DTGVSQNPRHKITKRGQNVTFRCDPISEHNRLYWYRQTLGQGPEFLTYFQNEAQLEKSRLLSDRFSAERPKGSFSTLEIQRTEQGDSAMYLCASSFNSFYEQYFGPGTRLTVT.

The chain couples TRBV4-1 to TRBJ2-2, with TRBD2 matching over 12 bases. Germline V gives CDR1 MGHRA, CDR2 YSYEKL. The CDR3 loop spans 18 amino acids. The J segment lost 5 bases and the V segment lost 1 base, leaving 8 bases of the junction unmatched. The CDR3 protein is CASSQVVLAGGGTGELFF. DNA for the CDR3: TGCGCCAGCAGCCAAGTCGTGCTAGCGGGAGGGGGGACCGGGGAGCTGTTTTTT.

This clone appeared once. V is TRBV11-2 and J is TRBJ2-3; 16 bases align to TRBD2. Trimming removed 5 bases from V and 6 bases from J; junction bases left unmatched: 5. The CDR3 totals 16 residues. The germline V gene has CDR1 SGHAT and CDR2 FQNNGV. The CDR3 sequence: CASSPKGLAGGDTQYF. DNA of the CDR3: TGTGCCAGCAGCCCAAAGGGACTAGCGGGAGGGGATACGCAGTATTTT.

This sequence joins TRBV16 and TRBJ2-7, with 7 bases fitting TRBD2. In germline, CDR1 is KGHSY, CDR2 FQNENV. V was pared by 3 bases and J by 3 bases, with 5 bases of the junction left unmatched. The CDR3 has 14 residues. CDR3 nucleotides: TGTGCCAGCAGCCAGTGGGAGGGCTACTACGAGCAGTACTTC. As protein: CASSQWEGYYEQYF.

The gene calls are TRBV5-1 and TRBJ1-1; no definite D call. CDR3 length: 14 amino acids. CDR1 is SGHRS, CDR2 YFSETQ, per germline. Trimming removed 2 bases from V and 1 base from J, with 9 bases in between. The DNA of the CDR3 is TGCGCCAGCAGCTTTTCAGGATCGAACACTGAAGCTTTCTTT. It translates to CASSFSGSNTEAFF.